This note documents a single T cell receptor (beta chain) sequence. Its cognate antigen is unknown. This sample was included in a study of a mutant IDH1 vaccine in newly diagnosed glioma. The method was immunoSEQ multiplex PCR; TCRdb's version includes in-frame clones alone and lacks a portion of them. Of about 72,000 clones listed, roughly 83% are singletons. Germline lookup yields CDR1 SGHTA and CDR2 FQGNSA. V was clipped by 4 bases and J by 5 bases; unmatched bases: 5. This CDR3 spans 15 amino acids. Time point in this sample: week 35, safety follow-up. One vaccine dose held 300 ug of mutant IDH1 20-mer peptide and came with topical imiquimod.

The chain has TRBV7-2 and TRBJ2-1; 10 nucleotides agree with TRBD2. Sequencing was performed on PBMCs, taken from a glioma patient whose treatment included an IDH1 peptide vaccine. This TCR derives from a young man with glioma. The CDR3 coding sequence is TGTGCCAGCAGCTACGGACTAGCGGTTCACAATGAGCAGTTCTTC. This sequence encodes CASSYGLAVHNEQFF.